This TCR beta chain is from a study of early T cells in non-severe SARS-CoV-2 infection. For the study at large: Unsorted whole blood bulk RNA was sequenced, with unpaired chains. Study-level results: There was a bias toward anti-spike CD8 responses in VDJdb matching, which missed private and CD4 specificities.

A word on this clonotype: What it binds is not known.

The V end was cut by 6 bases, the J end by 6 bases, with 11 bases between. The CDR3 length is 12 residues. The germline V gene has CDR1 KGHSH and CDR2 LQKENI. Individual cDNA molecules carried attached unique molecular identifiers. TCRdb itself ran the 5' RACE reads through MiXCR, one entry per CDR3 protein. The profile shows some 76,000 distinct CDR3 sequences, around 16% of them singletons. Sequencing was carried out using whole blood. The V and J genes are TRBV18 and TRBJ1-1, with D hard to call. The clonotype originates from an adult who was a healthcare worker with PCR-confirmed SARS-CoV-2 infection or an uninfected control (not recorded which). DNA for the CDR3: TGTGCCAGCTCCAGGAACCCTCCTGAAGCTTTCTTT. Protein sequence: CASSRNPPEAFF.